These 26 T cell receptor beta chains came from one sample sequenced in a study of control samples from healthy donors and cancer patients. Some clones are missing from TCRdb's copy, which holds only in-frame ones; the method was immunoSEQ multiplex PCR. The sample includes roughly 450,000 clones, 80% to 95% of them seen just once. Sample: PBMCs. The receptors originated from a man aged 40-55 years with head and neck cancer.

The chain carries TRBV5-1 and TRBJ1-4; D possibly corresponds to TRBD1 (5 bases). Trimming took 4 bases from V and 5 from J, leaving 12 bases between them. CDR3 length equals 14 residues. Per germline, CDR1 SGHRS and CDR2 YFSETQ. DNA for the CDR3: TGCGCCAGCAGCACGGGACGGTTGAATGAAAAACTGTTTTTT. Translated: CASSTGRLNEKLFF.

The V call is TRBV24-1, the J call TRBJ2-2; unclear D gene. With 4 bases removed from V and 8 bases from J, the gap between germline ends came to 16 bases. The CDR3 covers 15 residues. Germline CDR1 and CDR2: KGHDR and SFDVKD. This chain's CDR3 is CATSDPRSDQGELFF. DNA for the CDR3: TGTGCCACCAGTGACCCCCGGTCCGACCAGGGGGAGCTGTTTTTT.

This CDR3 reads CASSLLGTGGTGELFF. CDR3 bases: TGTGCCAGCAGCCTCCTAGGGACAGGGGGAACCGGGGAGCTGTTTTTT. The rearrangement links TRBV7-2 to TRBJ2-2; TRBD1 agrees at 11 bases. The CDR3 has 16 residues. Germline V gives CDR1 SGHTA, CDR2 FQGNSA. V lost 5 bases and J lost 5; bases outside the gene matches: 7.

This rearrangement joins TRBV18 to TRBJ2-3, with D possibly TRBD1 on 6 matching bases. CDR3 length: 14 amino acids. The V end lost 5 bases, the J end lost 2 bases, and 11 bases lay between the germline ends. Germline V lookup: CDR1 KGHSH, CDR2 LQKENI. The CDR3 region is CASSTGQPTDTQYF. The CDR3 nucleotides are TGTGCCAGCTCAACGGGACAACCCACAGATACGCAGTATTTT.

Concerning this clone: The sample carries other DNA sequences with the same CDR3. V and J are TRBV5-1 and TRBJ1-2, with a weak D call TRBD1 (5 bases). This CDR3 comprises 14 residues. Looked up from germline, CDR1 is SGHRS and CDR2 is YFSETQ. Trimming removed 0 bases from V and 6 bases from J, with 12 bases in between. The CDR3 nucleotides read TGCGCCAGCAGCTTGGCCCAGGGTCACAATGGCTACACCTTC. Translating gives CASSLAQGHNGYTF.

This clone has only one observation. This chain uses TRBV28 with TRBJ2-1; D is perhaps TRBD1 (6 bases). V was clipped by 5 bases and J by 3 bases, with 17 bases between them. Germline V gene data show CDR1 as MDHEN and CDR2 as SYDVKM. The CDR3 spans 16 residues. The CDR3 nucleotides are TGTGCCAGCAGTGGGCGTACAGGGTTCCACTACAATGAGCAGTTCTTC. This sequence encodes CASSGRTGFHYNEQFF. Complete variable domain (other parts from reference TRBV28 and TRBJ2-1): DVKVTQSSRYLVKRTGEKVFLECVQDMDHENMFWYRQDPGLGLRLIYFSYDVKMKEKGDIPEGYSVSREKKERFSLILESASTNQTSMYLCASSGRTGFHYNEQFFGPGTRLTVL.

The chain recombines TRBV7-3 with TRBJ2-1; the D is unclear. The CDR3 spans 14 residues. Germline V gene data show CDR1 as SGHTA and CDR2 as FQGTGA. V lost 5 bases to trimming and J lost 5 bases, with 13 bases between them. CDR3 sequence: CASSPRADNNEQFF. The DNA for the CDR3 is TGTGCCAGCAGCCCTCGGGCTGATAACAATGAGCAGTTCTTC. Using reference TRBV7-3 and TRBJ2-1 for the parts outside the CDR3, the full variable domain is GAGVSQTPSNKVTEKGKYVELRCDPISGHTALYWYRQSLGQGPEFLIYFQGTGAADDSGLPNDRFFAVRPEGSVSTLKIQRTERGDSAVYLCASSPRADNNEQFFGPGTRLTVL.

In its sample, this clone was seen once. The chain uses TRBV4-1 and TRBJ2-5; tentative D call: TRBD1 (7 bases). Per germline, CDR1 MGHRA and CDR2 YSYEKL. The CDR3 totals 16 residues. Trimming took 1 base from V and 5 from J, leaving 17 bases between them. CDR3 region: CASSQGVGGGGETQYF. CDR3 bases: TGCGCCAGCAGCCAAGGTGTTGGAGGGGGCGGGGAGACCCAGTACTTC.

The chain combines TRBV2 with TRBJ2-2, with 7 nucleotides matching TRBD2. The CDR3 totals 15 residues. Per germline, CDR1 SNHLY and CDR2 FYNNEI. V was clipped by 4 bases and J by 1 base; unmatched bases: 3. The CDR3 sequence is CASSGVAGNTGELFF. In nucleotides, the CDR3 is TGTGCCAGCAGTGGCGTAGCGGGGAACACCGGGGAGCTGTTTTTT. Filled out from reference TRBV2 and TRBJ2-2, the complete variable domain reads EPEVTQTPSHQVTQMGQEVILRCVPISNHLYFYWYRQILGQKVEFLVSFYNNEISEKSEIFDDQFSVERPDGSNFTLKIRSTKLEDSAMYFCASSGVAGNTGELFFGEGSRLTVL.

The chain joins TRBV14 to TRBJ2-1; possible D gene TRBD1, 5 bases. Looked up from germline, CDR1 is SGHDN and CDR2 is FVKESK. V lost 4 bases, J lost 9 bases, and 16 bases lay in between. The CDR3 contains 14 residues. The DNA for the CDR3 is TGTGCCAGCAGCCCCATTTCCAGGGTGGGTGAGCAGTTCTTC. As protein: CASSPISRVGEQFF. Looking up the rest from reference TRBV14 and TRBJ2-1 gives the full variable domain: EAGVTQFPSHSVIEKGQTVTLRCDPISGHDNLYWYRRVMGKEIKFLLHFVKESKQDESGMPNNRFLAERTGGTYSTLKVQPAELEDSGVYFCASSPISRVGEQFFGPGTRLTVL.

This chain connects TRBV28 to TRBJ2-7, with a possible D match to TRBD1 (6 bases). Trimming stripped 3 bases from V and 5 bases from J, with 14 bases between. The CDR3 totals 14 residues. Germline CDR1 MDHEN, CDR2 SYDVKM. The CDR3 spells CASSFSGGRNEQYF. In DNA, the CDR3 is TGTGCCAGCAGTTTCAGTGGGGGCAGGAACGAGCAGTACTTC.

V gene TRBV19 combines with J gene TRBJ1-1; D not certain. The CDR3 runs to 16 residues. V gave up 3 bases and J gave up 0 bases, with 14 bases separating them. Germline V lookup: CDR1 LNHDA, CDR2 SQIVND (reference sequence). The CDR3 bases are TGTGCCAGTAGTATGGGCAGTGGGGATTTGAACACTGAAGCTTTCTTT. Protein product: CASSMGSGDLNTEAFF.

Here the CDR3 reads CASSSTGISSSTDTQYF. The CDR3 DNA follows: TGTGCCAGCAGTTCGACGGGTATCAGCTCTAGCACAGATACGCAGTATTTT. The chain joins TRBV28 to TRBJ2-3; D remains unclear. The ends were cut back, 4 bases at V and 0 bases at J, with 17 bases in the middle. The CDR3 is 17 amino acids. Germline lookup yields CDR1 MDHEN and CDR2 SYDVKM.

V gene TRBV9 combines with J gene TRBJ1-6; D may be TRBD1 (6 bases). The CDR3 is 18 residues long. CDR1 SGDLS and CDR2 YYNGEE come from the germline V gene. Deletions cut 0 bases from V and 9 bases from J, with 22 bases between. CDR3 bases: TGTGCCAGCAGCGTAGAAAGGGACAATCAGAATTTAGGTTCACCCCTCCACTTT. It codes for CASSVERDNQNLGSPLHF.

This CDR3 reads CASSLGDRGADTQYF. Written as DNA, the CDR3 is TGCGCCAGCAGCTTGGGGGACAGGGGGGCAGATACGCAGTATTTT. This chain joins TRBV5-1 and TRBJ2-3; TRBD1 matches 11 bases. The V segment lost 0 bases and the J segment 4 bases; nucleotides outside the gene matches: 1. CDR1 and CDR2 from the germline V gene are SGHRS and YFSETQ. CDR3 length equals 15 residues.

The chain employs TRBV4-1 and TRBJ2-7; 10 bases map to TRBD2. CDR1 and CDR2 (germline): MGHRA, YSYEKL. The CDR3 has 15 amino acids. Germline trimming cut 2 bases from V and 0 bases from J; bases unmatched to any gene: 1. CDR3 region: CASSQPSGSSYEQYF. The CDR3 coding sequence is TGCGCCAGCAGCCAACCTAGCGGGAGCTCCTACGAGCAGTACTTC.

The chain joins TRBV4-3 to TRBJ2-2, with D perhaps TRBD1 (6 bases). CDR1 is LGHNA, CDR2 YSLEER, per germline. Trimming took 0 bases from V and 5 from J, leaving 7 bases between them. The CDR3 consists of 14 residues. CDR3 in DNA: TGCGCCAGCAGCCAAGAAACAGGGACCGGGGAGCTGTTTTTT. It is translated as CASSQETGTGELFF.

CDR3: CASSLGAAFNEKLFF. The CDR3 nucleotides are TGTGCCAGCAGTTTGGGGGCGGCCTTTAATGAAAAACTGTTTTTT. The rearrangement uses TRBV28 and TRBJ1-4; a possible D gene is TRBD1 (6 bases). From germline, CDR1 is MDHEN and CDR2 SYDVKM. The CDR3 sequence is 15 residues long. The V and J ends lost 3 bases and 4 bases respectively, with 12 bases between them.

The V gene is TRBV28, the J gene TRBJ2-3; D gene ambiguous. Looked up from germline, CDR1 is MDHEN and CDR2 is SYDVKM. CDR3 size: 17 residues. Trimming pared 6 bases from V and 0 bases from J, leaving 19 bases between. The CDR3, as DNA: TGTGCCAGCAGCTCCCCCCTGGGCGGATCTAGCACAGATACGCAGTATTTT. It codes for CASSSPLGGSSTDTQYF. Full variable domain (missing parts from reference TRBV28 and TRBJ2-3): DVKVTQSSRYLVKRTGEKVFLECVQDMDHENMFWYRQDPGLGLRLIYFSYDVKMKEKGDIPEGYSVSREKKERFSLILESASTNQTSMYLCASSSPLGGSSTDTQYFGPGTRLTVL.

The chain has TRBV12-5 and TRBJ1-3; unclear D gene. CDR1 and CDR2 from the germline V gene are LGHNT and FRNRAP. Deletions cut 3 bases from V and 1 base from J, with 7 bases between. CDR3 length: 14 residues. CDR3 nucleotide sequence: TGTGCTAGTGGTTTTCAGGCGTCTGGAAACACCATATATTTT. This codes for CASGFQASGNTIYF.

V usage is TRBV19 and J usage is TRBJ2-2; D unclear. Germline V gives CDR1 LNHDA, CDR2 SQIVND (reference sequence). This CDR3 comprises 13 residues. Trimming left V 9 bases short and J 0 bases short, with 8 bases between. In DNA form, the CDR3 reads TGTGCCAGCCACATTTCGAACACCGGGGAGCTGTTTTTT. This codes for CASHISNTGELFF.

The CDR3 nucleotides read TGTGCCAGCAGGTACTCAGGGGGCCAACGAAGAACTGAAGCTTTCTTT. Translation gives CASRYSGGQRRTEAFF. This chain joins TRBV28 and TRBJ1-1; 8 nucleotides line up with TRBD1. CDR1 MDHEN and CDR2 SYDVKM come from the germline V gene. This CDR3 is 16 amino acids long. With V trimmed by 6 bases and J by 5 bases, 14 bases remained unmatched.

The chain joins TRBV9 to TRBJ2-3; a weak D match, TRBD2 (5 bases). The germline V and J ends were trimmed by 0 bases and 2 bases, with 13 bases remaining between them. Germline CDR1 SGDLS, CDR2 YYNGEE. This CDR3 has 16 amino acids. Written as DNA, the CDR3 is TGTGCCAGCAGCGTAGGTGTTAGCGAATACACAGATACGCAGTATTTT. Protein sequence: CASSVGVSEYTDTQYF. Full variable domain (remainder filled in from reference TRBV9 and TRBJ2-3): DSGVTQTPKHLITATGQRVTLRCSPRSGDLSVYWYQQSLDQGLQFLIQYYNGEERAKGNILERFSAQQFPDLHSELNLSSLELGDSALYFCASSVGVSEYTDTQYFGPGTRLTVL.

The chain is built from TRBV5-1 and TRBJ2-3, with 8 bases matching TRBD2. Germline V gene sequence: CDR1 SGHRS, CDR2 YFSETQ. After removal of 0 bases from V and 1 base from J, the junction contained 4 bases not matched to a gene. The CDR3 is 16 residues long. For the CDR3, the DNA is TGCGCCAGCAGCTTGGGACTAGCGACCCGCACAGATACGCAGTATTTT. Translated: CASSLGLATRTDTQYF. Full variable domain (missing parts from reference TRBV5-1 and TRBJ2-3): KAGVTQTPRYLIKTRGQQVTLSCSPISGHRSVSWYQQTPGQGLQFLFEYFSETQRNKGNFPGRFSGRQFSNSRSEMNVSTLELGDSALYLCASSLGLATRTDTQYFGPGTRLTVL.

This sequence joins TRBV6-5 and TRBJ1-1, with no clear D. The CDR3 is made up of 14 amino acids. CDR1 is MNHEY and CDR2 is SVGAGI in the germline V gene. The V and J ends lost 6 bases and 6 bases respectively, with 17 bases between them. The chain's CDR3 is CASSKTPVGPEAFF. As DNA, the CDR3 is TGTGCCAGCAGCAAGACGCCGGTCGGTCCTGAAGCTTTCTTT.

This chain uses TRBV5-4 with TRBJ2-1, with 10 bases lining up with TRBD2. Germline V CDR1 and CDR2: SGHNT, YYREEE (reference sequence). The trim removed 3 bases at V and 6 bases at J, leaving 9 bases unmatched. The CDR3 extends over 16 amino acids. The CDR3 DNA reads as TGTGCCAGCAGCTCCACCAGCGGGAGGGCCGGCAATGAGCAGTTCTTC. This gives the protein CASSSTSGRAGNEQFF. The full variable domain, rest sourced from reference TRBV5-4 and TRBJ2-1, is ETGVTQSPTHLIKTRGQQVTLRCSSQSGHNTVSWYQQALGQGPQFIFQYYREEENGRGNFPPRFSGLQFPNYSSELNVNALELDDSALYLCASSSTSGRAGNEQFFGPGTRLTVL.